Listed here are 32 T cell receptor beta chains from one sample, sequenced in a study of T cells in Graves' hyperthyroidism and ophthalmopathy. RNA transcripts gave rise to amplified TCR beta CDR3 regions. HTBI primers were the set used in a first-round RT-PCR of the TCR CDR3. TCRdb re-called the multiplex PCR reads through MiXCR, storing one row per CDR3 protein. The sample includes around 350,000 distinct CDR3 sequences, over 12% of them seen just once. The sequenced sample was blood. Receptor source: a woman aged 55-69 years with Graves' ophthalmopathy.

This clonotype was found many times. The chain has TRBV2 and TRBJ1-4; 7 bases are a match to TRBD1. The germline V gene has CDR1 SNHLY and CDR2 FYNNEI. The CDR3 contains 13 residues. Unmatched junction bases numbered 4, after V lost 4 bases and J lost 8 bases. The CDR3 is CASSVQGSEKLFF. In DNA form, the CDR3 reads TGTGCCAGCAGTGTACAGGGGAGCGAAAAACTGTTTTTT.

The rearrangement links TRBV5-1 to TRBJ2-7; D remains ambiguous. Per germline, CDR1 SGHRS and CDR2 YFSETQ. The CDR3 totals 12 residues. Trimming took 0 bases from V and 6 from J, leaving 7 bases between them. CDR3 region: CASSLAEAEQYF. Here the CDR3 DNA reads TGCGCCAGCAGCTTGGCTGAAGCCGAGCAGTACTTC.

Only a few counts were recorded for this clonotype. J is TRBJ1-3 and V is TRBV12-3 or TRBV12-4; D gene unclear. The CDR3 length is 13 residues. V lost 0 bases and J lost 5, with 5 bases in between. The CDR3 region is CASSLALRNTIYF. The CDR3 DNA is TGTGCCAGCAGTTTAGCTCTACGAAACACCATATATTTT.

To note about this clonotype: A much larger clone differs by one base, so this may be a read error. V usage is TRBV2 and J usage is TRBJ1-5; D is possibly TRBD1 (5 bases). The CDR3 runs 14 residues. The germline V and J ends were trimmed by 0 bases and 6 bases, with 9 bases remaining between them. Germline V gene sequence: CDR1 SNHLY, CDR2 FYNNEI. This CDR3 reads CASSEAWGGQPQHF. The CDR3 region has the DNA TGTGCCAGCAGTGAAGCGTGGGGGGGTCAGCCCCAGCATTTT. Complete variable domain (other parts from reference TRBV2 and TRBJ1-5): EPEVTQTPSHQVTQMGQEVILRCVPISNHLYFYWYRQILGQKVEFLVSFYNNEISEKSEIFDDQFSVERPDGSNFTLKIRSTKLEDSAMYFCASSEAWGGQPQHFGDGTRLSIL.

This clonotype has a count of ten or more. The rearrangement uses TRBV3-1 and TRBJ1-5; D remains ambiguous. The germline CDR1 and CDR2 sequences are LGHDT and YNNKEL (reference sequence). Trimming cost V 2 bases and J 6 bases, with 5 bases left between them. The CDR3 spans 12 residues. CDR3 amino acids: CASSQSGQPQHF. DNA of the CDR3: TGTGCCAGCAGCCAAAGCGGTCAGCCCCAGCATTTT. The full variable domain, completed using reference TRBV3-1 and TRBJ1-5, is DTAVSQTPKYLVTQMGNDKSIKCEQNLGHDTMYWYKQDSKKFLKIMFSYNNKELIINETVPNRFSPKSPDKAHLNLHINSLELGDSAVYFCASSQSGQPQHFGDGTRLSIL.

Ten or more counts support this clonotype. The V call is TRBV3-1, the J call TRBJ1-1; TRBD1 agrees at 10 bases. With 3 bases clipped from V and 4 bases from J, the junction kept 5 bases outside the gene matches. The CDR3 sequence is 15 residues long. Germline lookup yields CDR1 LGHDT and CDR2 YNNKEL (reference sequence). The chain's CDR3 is CASSQTGGGGTEAFF. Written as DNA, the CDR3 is TGTGCCAGCAGCCAGACAGGGGGCGGGGGCACTGAAGCTTTCTTT. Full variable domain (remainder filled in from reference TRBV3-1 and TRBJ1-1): DTAVSQTPKYLVTQMGNDKSIKCEQNLGHDTMYWYKQDSKKFLKIMFSYNNKELIINETVPNRFSPKSPDKAHLNLHINSLELGDSAVYFCASSQTGGGGTEAFFGQGTRLTVV.

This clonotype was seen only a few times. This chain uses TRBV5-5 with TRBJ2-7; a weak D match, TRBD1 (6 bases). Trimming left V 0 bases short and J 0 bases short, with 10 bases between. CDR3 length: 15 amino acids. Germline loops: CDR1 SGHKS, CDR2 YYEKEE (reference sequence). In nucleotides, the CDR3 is TGTGCCAGCAGCTTGGACAGGGCCATCTCCTACGAGCAGTACTTC. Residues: CASSLDRAISYEQYF.

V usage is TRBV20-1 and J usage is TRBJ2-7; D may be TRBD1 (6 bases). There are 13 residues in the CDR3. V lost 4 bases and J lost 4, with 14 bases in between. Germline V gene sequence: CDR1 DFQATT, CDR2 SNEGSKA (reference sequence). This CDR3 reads CSATQGFQYEQYF. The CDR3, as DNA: TGCAGTGCTACCCAGGGGTTCCAATACGAGCAGTACTTC.

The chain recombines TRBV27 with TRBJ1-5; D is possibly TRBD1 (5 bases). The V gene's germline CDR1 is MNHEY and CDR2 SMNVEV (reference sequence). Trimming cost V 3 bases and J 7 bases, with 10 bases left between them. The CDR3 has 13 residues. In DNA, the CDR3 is TGTGCCAGCAGTTTTGGGGGAAAGCAGCCCCAGCATTTT. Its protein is CASSFGGKQPQHF.

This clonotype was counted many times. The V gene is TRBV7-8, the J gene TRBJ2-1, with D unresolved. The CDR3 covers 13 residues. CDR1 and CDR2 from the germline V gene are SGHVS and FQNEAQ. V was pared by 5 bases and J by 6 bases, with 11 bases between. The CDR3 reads CASSPGLGNEQFF. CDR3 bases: TGTGCCAGCAGCCCGGGCCTCGGCAATGAGCAGTTCTTC. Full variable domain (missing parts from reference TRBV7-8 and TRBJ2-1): GAGVSQSPRYKVAKRGQDVALRCDPISGHVSLFWYQQALGQGPEFLTYFQNEAQLDKSGLPSDRFFAERPEGSVSTLKIQRTQQEDSAVYLCASSPGLGNEQFFGPGTRLTVL.

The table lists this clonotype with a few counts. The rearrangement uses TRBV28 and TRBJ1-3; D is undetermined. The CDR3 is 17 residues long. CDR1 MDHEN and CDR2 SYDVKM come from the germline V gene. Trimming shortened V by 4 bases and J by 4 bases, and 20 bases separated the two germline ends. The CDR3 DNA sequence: TGTGCCAGCAGTTCACGAGGACGTCTCCCCGGGGGAAACACCATATATTTT. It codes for CASSSRGRLPGGNTIYF. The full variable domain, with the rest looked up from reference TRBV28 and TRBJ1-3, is DVKVTQSSRYLVKRTGEKVFLECVQDMDHENMFWYRQDPGLGLRLIYFSYDVKMKEKGDIPEGYSVSREKKERFSLILESASTNQTSMYLCASSSRGRLPGGNTIYFGEGSWLTVV.

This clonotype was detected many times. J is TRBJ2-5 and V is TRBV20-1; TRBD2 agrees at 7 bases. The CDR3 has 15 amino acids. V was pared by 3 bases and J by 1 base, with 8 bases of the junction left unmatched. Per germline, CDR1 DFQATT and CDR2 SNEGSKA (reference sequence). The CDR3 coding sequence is TGCAGTGCTAGTTGGTGGCGGGAGAGCCAAGAGACCCAGTACTTC. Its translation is CSASWWRESQETQYF.

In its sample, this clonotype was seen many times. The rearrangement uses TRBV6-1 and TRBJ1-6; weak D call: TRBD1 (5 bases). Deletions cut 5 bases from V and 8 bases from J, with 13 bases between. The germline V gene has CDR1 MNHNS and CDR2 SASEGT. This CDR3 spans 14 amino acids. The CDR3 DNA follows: TGTGCCAGCAGTTCCAGGGCGGGTGATTCACCCCTCCACTTT. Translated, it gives CASSSRAGDSPLHF.

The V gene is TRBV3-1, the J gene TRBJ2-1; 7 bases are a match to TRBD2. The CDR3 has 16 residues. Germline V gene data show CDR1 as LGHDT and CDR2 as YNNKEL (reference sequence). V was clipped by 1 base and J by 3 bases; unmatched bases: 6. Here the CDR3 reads CASSQGSGKDYNEQFF. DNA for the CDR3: TGTGCCAGCAGCCAAGGAAGCGGGAAGGACTACAATGAGCAGTTCTTC.

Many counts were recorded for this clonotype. The DNA of the CDR3 is TGCGCCAGCAGCTTGGCCGCAGGGGGCTTGGAGCCCCAGCATTTT. Protein: CASSLAAGGLEPQHF. The chain carries TRBV5-1 and TRBJ1-5; 8 bases match TRBD1. This CDR3 comprises 15 residues. Trimming took 0 bases from V and 8 from J; bases not matched to a gene: 7. Germline lookup yields CDR1 SGHRS and CDR2 YFSETQ.

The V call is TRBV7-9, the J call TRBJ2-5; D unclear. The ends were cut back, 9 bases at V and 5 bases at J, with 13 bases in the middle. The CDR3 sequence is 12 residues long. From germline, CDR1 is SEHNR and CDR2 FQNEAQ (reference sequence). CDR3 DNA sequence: TGTGCCAGTAGGTGGTTCACGGAGACCCAGTACTTC. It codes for CASRWFTETQYF.

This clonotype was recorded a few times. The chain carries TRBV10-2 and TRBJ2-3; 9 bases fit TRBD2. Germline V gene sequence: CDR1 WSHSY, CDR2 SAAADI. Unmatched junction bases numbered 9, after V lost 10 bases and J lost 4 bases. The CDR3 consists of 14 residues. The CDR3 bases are TGCGCCACCGCCCTCGCGGGAGGGCCAGATACGCAGTATTTT. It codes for CATALAGGPDTQYF.

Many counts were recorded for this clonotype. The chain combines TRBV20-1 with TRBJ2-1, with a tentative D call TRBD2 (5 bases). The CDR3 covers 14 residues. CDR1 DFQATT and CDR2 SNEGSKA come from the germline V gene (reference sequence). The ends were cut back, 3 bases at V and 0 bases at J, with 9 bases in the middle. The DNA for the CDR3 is TGCAGTGCTAGTGGGAGTGTCTCCTACAATGAGCAGTTCTTC. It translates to CSASGSVSYNEQFF.

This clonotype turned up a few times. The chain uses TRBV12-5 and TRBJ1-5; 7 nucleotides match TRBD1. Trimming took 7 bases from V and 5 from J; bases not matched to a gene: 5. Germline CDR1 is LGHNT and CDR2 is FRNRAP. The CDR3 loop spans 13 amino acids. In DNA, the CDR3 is TGTGCTAGTGCCCCGGACAGGTATCAGCCCCAGCATTTT. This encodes CASAPDRYQPQHF.

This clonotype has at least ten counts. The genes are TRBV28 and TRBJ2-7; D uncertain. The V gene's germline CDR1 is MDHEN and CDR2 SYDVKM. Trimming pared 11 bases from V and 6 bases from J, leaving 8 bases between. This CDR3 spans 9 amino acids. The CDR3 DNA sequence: TGTGCCTCCCCCAGCGAGCAGTACTTC. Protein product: CASPSEQYF.

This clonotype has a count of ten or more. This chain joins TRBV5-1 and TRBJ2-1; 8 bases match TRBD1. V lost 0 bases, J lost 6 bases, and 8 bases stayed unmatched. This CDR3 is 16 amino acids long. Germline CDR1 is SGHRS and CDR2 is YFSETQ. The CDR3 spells CASSLAGQGHLNEQFF. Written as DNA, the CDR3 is TGCGCCAGCAGCTTGGCCGGACAGGGACACCTCAATGAGCAGTTCTTC.

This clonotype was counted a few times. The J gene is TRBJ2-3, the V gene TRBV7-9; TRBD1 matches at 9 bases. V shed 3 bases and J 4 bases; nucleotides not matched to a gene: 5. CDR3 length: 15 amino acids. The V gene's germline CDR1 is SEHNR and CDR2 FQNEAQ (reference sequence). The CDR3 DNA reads TGTGCCAGCAGCTTCGGGACAGGGCCTGCAGATACGCAGTATTTT. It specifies CASSFGTGPADTQYF.

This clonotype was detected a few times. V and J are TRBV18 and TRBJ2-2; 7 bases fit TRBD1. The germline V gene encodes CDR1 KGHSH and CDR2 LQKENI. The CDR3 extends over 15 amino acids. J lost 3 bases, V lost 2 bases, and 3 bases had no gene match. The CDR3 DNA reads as TGTGCCAGCTCACCAAGACAGGGAGACACCGGGGAGCTGTTTTTT. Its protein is CASSPRQGDTGELFF.

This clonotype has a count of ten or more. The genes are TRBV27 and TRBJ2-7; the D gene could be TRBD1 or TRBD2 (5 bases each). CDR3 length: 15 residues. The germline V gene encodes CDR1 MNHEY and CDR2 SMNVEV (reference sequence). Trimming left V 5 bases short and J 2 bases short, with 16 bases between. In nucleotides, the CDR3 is TGTGCCAGCAGTAGGACCGGGACGGCGGCCTACGAGCAGTACTTC. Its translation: CASSRTGTAAYEQYF.

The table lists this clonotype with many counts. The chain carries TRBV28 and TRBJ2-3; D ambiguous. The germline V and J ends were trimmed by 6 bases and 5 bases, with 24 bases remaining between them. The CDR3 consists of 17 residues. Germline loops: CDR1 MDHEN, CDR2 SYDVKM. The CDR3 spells CASSQPGPRSLLDTQYF. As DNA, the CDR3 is TGTGCCAGCAGCCAACCGGGTCCAAGGTCATTGCTAGATACGCAGTATTTT.

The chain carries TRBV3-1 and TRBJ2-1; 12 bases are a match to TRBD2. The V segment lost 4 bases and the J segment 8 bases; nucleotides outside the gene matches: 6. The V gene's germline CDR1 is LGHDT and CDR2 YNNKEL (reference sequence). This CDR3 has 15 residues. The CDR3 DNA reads TGTGCCAGCAGCCTCGGACTAGCGGGAATGGATGAGCAGTTCTTC. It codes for CASSLGLAGMDEQFF.

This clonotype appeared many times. The CDR3 DNA follows: TGTGCCAGCAGTAGTCTGACAGGGGCTAATGAAAAACTGTTTTTT. Its translation is CASSSLTGANEKLFF. The chain is built from TRBV28 and TRBJ1-4, with 8 bases matching TRBD1. The CDR3 loop spans 15 amino acids. V was clipped by 5 bases and J by 3 bases; unmatched bases: 5. Germline lookup yields CDR1 MDHEN and CDR2 SYDVKM. Combining the CDR3 with reference TRBV28 and TRBJ1-4 gives the whole variable domain DVKVTQSSRYLVKRTGEKVFLECVQDMDHENMFWYRQDPGLGLRLIYFSYDVKMKEKGDIPEGYSVSREKKERFSLILESASTNQTSMYLCASSSLTGANEKLFFGSGTQLSVL.

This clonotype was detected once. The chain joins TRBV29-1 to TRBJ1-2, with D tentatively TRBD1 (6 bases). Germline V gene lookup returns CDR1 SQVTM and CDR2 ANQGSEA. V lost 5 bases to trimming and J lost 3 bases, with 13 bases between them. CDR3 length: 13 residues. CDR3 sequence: CSVNRDTDYGYTF. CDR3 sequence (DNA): TGCAGCGTTAATCGGGACACGGACTATGGCTACACCTTC.

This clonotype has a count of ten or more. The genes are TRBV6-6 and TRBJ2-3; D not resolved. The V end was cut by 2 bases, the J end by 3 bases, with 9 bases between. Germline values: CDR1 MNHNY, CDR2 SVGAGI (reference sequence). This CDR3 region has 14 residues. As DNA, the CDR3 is TGTGCCAGCAGTTACAGTTCGAGGACAGATACGCAGTATTTT. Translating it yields CASSYSSRTDTQYF.

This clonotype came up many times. The CDR3 loop reads CASSQDWQGNEQFF. CDR3 bases: TGTGCCAGCAGCCAAGATTGGCAGGGCAATGAGCAGTTCTTC. The chain has TRBV3-1 and TRBJ2-1, with D perhaps TRBD1 (5 bases). Trimming shortened V by 0 bases and J by 6 bases, and 9 bases separated the two germline ends. The CDR3 spans 14 residues. Germline CDR1 reads LGHDT; CDR2 reads YNNKEL (reference sequence).

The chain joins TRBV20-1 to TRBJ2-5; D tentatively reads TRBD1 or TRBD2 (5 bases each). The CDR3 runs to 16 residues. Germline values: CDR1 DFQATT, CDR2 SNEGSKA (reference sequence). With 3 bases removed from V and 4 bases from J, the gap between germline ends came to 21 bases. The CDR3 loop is CSASRLGDGVGETQYF. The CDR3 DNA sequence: TGCAGTGCTAGTCGTCTGGGGGATGGGGTTGGAGAGACCCAGTACTTC.

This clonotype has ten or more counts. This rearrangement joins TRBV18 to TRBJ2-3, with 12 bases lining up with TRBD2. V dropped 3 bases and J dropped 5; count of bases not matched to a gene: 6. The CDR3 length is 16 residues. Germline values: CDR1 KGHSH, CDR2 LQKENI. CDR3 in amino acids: CASSPLAGGPGDTQYF. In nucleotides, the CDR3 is TGTGCCAGCTCACCTCTAGCGGGAGGGCCTGGAGATACGCAGTATTTT.